These 9 T cell receptor beta chains came from one sample sequenced in a study of blood T cell repertoires in COVID-19. Only in-frame clones appear in the TCRdb table, and some are missing; sequencing was by immunoSEQ multiplex PCR. The sample lists roughly 200,000 clones, 75% to 80% occurring once. The sample was peripheral blood. These receptors originate from a woman aged 45-65 years with active or convalescent COVID-19.

The gene calls are TRBV7-2 and TRBJ2-3, with 10 bases matching TRBD1. Germline assignment: CDR1 SGHTA and CDR2 FQGNSA. V lost 5 bases and J lost 2; bases outside the gene matches: 13. The CDR3 sequence is 18 residues long. CDR3 region: CASSPRKAGQGFTDTQYF. The CDR3 nucleotides are TGTGCCAGCAGCCCCAGAAAGGCGGGACAGGGGTTCACAGATACGCAGTATTTT.

This chain connects TRBV27 to TRBJ2-7, with D maybe TRBD2 (5 bases). The CDR3 has 15 residues. The germline gives CDR1 MNHEY, CDR2 SMNVEV (reference sequence). Trimming left V 4 bases short and J 0 bases short, with 13 bases between. CDR3 coding DNA: TGTGCCAGCAGTTCCCTGACTATGTTCTCCTACGAGCAGTACTTC. It is translated as CASSSLTMFSYEQYF.

The rearrangement uses TRBV7-2 and TRBJ2-3, with TRBD2 identical over 8 bases. Per the germline V gene, CDR1 is SGHTA and CDR2 is FQGNSA. V shed 0 bases, J shed 6 bases, and the junction held 2 bases outside the gene matches. This CDR3 comprises 14 residues. The CDR3 DNA is TGTGCCAGCAGCTTAGCCCCTAGCGGGGATACGCAGTATTTT. Protein sequence: CASSLAPSGDTQYF. Looking up the rest from reference TRBV7-2 and TRBJ2-3 gives the full variable domain: GAGVSQSPSNKVTEKGKDVELRCDPISGHTALYWYRQSLGQGLEFLIYFQGNSAPDKSGLPSDRFSAERTGGSVSTLTIQRTQQEDSAVYLCASSLAPSGDTQYFGPGTRLTVL.

The rearrangement links TRBV29-1 to TRBJ2-1, with D possibly being TRBD2 (7 bases). The CDR3 extends over 16 amino acids. Germline CDR1 SQVTM, CDR2 ANQGSEA. V dropped 3 bases and J dropped 5 bases, with 20 bases sitting between them. CDR3 DNA: TGCAGCGTTGATTTGAGGGGGGGCCGATTGGACAATGAGCAGTTCTTC. This gives the protein CSVDLRGGRLDNEQFF.

V gene TRBV2 combines with J gene TRBJ2-7, with 14 bases that match TRBD2. This CDR3 has 15 residues. Germline-derived CDR1 and CDR2 are SNHLY and FYNNEI. V lost 5 bases to trimming and J lost 6 bases; unmatched junction nucleotides: 6. The CDR3 DNA reads TGTGCCAGCAGTTTACTGACTAGCGGGGGGGGCGAGCAGTACTTC. It is translated as CASSLLTSGGGEQYF.

This rearrangement joins TRBV5-1 to TRBJ2-7; a possible D gene is TRBD1 (5 bases). The CDR3 is 13 residues long. Germline V gives CDR1 SGHRS, CDR2 YFSETQ. The V end was cut by 0 bases, the J end by 7 bases, with 11 bases between. CDR3 DNA sequence: TGCGCCAGCAGCTTGGTATCTCAGGGAGAGCAGTACTTC. Protein product: CASSLVSQGEQYF.

V usage is TRBV19 and J usage is TRBJ1-5; 9 bases map to TRBD1. CDR1 is LNHDA and CDR2 is SQIVND in the germline V gene (reference sequence). The CDR3 extends over 14 amino acids. The V and J ends lost 1 base and 10 bases, in that order; junction bases with no gene match: 5. CDR3: CASSIGQGVVPQHF. The CDR3 nucleotides read TGTGCCAGTAGTATAGGACAGGGGGTCGTACCCCAGCATTTT.

This chain uses TRBV19 with TRBJ2-1; D gene unclear. Trimming took 3 bases from V and 0 from J, leaving 9 bases between them. The germline CDR1 and CDR2 sequences are LNHDA and SQIVND (reference sequence). This CDR3 contains 15 residues. CDR3: CASSIRVSSYNEQFF. DNA for the CDR3: TGTGCCAGTAGTATCCGCGTGAGCTCCTACAATGAGCAGTTCTTC.

The CDR3 DNA is TGTGCCTGGAGTCCTACCTCTGGAAACACCATATATTTT. Residues: CAWSPTSGNTIYF. The chain has TRBV30 and TRBJ1-3; D not resolved. The germline V gene has CDR1 GTSNPN and CDR2 SVGIG (reference sequence). V was shortened by 2 bases and J by 0 bases, with 5 bases between the two germline ends. The CDR3 extends over 13 amino acids.